The 6 T cell receptor beta chains below were found in one sample sequenced in a study of beta chain features in type 1 diabetes. cDNA synthesis used the whole RNA isolate, giving expressed TCRB sequences. Repertoires were generated with immunoSEQ multiplex PCR, while TCRdb's copy carries only in-frame clones and drops some. The table shows 15,000 to 20,000 clones, with 50% occurring only once. The sequenced sample consisted of stem cell memory CD4+ T cells from blood. These TCRs come from a man younger than 35 in good health.

This clone has more than one count but fewer than ten. The chain recombines TRBV5-6 with TRBJ2-3; TRBD2 aligns across 11 bases. Germline V CDR1 and CDR2: SGHDT, YYEEEE. The length of the CDR3 is 16 residues. V shed 0 bases, J shed 2 bases, and the junction held 2 bases outside the gene matches. The CDR3 DNA reads as TGTGCCAGCAGCTTGGGACTAGCGGGGAACACAGATACGCAGTATTTT. This sequence encodes CASSLGLAGNTDTQYF.

This rearrangement joins TRBV28 to TRBJ2-5, with a weak D call TRBD2 (6 bases). V was pared by 6 bases and J by 2 bases, with 13 bases between. The CDR3 totals 14 residues. Germline CDR1 MDHEN, CDR2 SYDVKM. The CDR3 sequence is CASRRGGAQETQYF. The CDR3 nucleotides read TGTGCCAGCAGGCGAGGCGGGGCTCAAGAGACCCAGTACTTC.

The chain has TRBV11-2 and TRBJ2-5, with TRBD1 as a possible D gene (5 bases). Trimming removed 5 bases from V and 5 bases from J, with 21 bases in between. This CDR3 spans 16 amino acids. CDR1 is SGHAT, CDR2 FQNNGV, per germline. Written as DNA, the CDR3 is TGTGCCAGCAGCCGCCTGGCAGGGCCAACCGGGGAGACCCAGTACTTC. The encoded protein is CASSRLAGPTGETQYF.

The chain uses TRBV7-2 and TRBJ2-2; 12 nucleotides agree with TRBD2. This CDR3 is built from 18 residues. V shed 1 base, J shed 2 bases, and the junction held 5 bases outside the gene matches. Germline V gene data show CDR1 as SGHTA and CDR2 as FQGNSA. DNA of the CDR3: TGTGCCAGCAGCTTAGAACTAGCGGGAGGTGGTAACACCGGGGAGCTGTTTTTT. Translated: CASSLELAGGGNTGELFF.

There are a few counts of this clone. CDR3 region: CASSGGLHTDTQYF. The CDR3 DNA follows: TGTGCCAGTAGTGGGGGCCTTCACACAGATACGCAGTATTTT. This chain links TRBV19 with TRBJ2-3; D may be TRBD1 (6 bases). The CDR3 has 14 residues. V was pared by 5 bases and J by 2 bases, with 11 bases between. Germline lookup yields CDR1 LNHDA and CDR2 SQIVND (reference sequence).

This clone was counted between two and nine times. The rearrangement uses TRBV11-2 and TRBJ2-1, with TRBD2 matching over 9 bases. The germline V gene has CDR1 SGHAT and CDR2 FQNNGV. The CDR3 extends over 14 amino acids. The V segment lost 6 bases and the J segment 7 bases; nucleotides outside the gene matches: 7. For the CDR3, the DNA is TGTGCCAGCAGGAGAGCGGGGGGTAAGAATGAGCAGTTCTTC. Encoded protein: CASRRAGGKNEQFF.